The entry below describes one T cell receptor (beta chain). Its target is not known. PCR amplification relied on 60 Vbeta primers (plus 13 Jbeta primers). TCRdb's copy holds only in-frame clones and misses some; the assay was immunoSEQ multiplex PCR. The table records around 160,000 clones, around three quarters of them present only once. V gave up 4 bases and J gave up 1 base; unmatched junction bases: 2. The CDR3 covers 16 residues. Looked up from germline, CDR1 is SGHRS and CDR2 is YFSETQ. This sample was taken from a study of cytomegalovirus exposure and HLA in healthy donors. Study-wide background: Earlier sequencing of about 200 million T cells yielded roughly 120 million unique TCR beta sequences. For the roughly 370 genotyped donors, more than 65% fell within the Caucasian-associated ancestry cluster.

Study-wide points: Based on reports, TCR beta sequences accurately predicted HLA-A and HLA-B alleles for most subjects. In a later analysis, TCR beta V- and J-gene trimming showed a link to a missense DCLRE1C variant.

The source of this sequence is a woman aged 40 to 50 in good health and CMV-seronegative. The chain carries TRBV5-1 and TRBJ2-3; 14 bases align to TRBD2. Input material: PBMCs. DNA for the CDR3: TGCGCCAGCAGCCCGGGACTAGCGGGAGGCACAGATACGCAGTATTTT. This codes for CASSPGLAGGTDTQYF.